The 29 T cell receptor beta chains in this list originate from one sample, sequenced in a study of shared clonotypes between healthy human individuals (TCRdb year 2020). The method behind the library was the immunoSEQ multiplex PCR assay. TCRdb took this table from immuneACCESS and kept in-frame rearrangements with V and J called. Such tables lack part of the clones; where checked against another copy, unresolved V genes explain under half of the gap, and the rest is unexplained. Recorded for this sample are 1 million to 1.3 million clones; 78% of them occurred a single time. The ten top clones hold 0.5% to 0.65% of the sample. What was sequenced was memory CD4+ T cells from PBMCs. Taken with the paper, the label for cell subset or site translates to: CD45RA-negative fraction. The receptor source for this set is a man between 18 and 35 years old in good health. Some clones in this sample may be carry-over from other donors' samples.

The V and J genes are TRBV18 and TRBJ1-3; TRBD1 aligns across 7 bases. This CDR3 has 16 residues. The V segment lost 5 bases and the J segment 0 bases; nucleotides outside the gene matches: 7. CDR1 and CDR2 (germline): KGHSH, LQKENI. The CDR3: CASSAGQPRSGNTIYF. As DNA, the CDR3 is TGTGCCAGCTCAGCGGGACAGCCTCGCTCTGGAAACACCATATATTTT.

The CDR3 sequence: CASSRGTSGYTDTQYF. The CDR3 DNA reads TGCGCCAGCAGCCGCGGGACTAGCGGATACACAGATACGCAGTATTTT. The chain couples TRBV4-3 to TRBJ2-3; 11 bases are a match to TRBD2. The CDR3 sequence is 16 residues long. J lost 2 bases, V lost 4 bases, and 5 bases had no gene match. From germline, CDR1 is LGHNA and CDR2 YSLEER.

About this clone itself: Other DNA sequences in this specimen translate into the identical CDR3. The rearrangement joins TRBV18 to TRBJ1-2; D possibly corresponds to TRBD1 (5 bases). The CDR3 sequence is 13 residues long. Per germline, CDR1 KGHSH and CDR2 LQKENI. Trimming removed 1 base at V and 8 bases at J, with 11 bases between. The DNA of the CDR3 is TGTGCCAGCTCACCACGCCCTGGGGACGGCTACACCTTC. It codes for CASSPRPGDGYTF.

V is TRBV19 and J is TRBJ2-5, with 7 bases fitting TRBD1. CDR3 length equals 15 residues. Germline CDR1 reads LNHDA; CDR2 reads SQIVND (reference sequence). J gave up 5 bases and V 4 bases, and 10 bases lay outside the gene matches. The CDR3 is CASSTQTGLVETQYF. The CDR3, as DNA: TGTGCCAGTAGTACCCAGACAGGGTTGGTGGAGACCCAGTACTTC.

J is TRBJ1-1 and V is TRBV27; 9 bases match TRBD1. This CDR3 contains 14 residues. V shed 5 bases, J shed 7 bases, and the junction held 8 bases outside the gene matches. CDR1 is MNHEY, CDR2 SMNVEV, per germline (reference sequence). CDR3 residues: CASSPGQGRVEAFF. In DNA, the CDR3 is TGTGCCAGCAGTCCAGGACAGGGGAGGGTTGAAGCTTTCTTT.

V usage is TRBV27 and J usage is TRBJ2-7, with D tentatively TRBD2 (5 bases). Per germline, CDR1 MNHEY and CDR2 SMNVEV (reference sequence). This CDR3 spans 13 amino acids. Trimming took off 5 bases at V and 5 bases at J, with 13 bases between the two ends. The CDR3 bases are TGTGCCAGCAGTAAATCGGGGAACGACGAGCAGTACTTC. This translates into CASSKSGNDEQYF.

The CDR3 sequence is CAWSNGPSLEQYF. CDR3 DNA sequence: TGTGCCTGGAGTAACGGACCCAGCCTTGAGCAGTACTTC. This chain uses TRBV30 with TRBJ2-7; D call uncertain. V was pared by 2 bases and J by 7 bases, with 15 bases between. Germline CDR1 reads GTSNPN; CDR2 reads SVGIG (reference sequence). The CDR3 contains 13 residues.

About this clone: Additional DNA sequences in this sample encode the identical CDR3. The chain combines TRBV19 with TRBJ2-7, with 11 bases lining up with TRBD1. The CDR3 length is 13 residues. Germline assignment: CDR1 LNHDA and CDR2 SQIVND (reference sequence). The J segment lost 4 bases and the V segment lost 5 bases, leaving 1 base of the junction unmatched. The CDR3 loop is CASSRDRGYEQYF. The CDR3 region has the DNA TGTGCCAGTAGTCGGGACAGGGGGTACGAGCAGTACTTC.

The rearrangement links TRBV5-1 to TRBJ2-5, with D possibly TRBD1 on 6 matching bases. The CDR3 has 15 residues. The germline V gene has CDR1 SGHRS and CDR2 YFSETQ. V was shortened by 0 bases and J by 3 bases, with 12 bases between the two germline ends. CDR3 DNA: TGCGCCAGCAGCTTGGCGGGCAGGGGAGAAGAGACCCAGTACTTC. This encodes CASSLAGRGEETQYF.

This clone has only a few counts. This chain links TRBV11-2 with TRBJ2-7; 8 nucleotides align to TRBD1. The CDR3 spans 15 residues. J lost 3 bases, V lost 3 bases, and 7 bases had no gene match. Germline loops: CDR1 SGHAT, CDR2 FQNNGV. The chain's CDR3 is CASSFGQGQGYEQYF. The CDR3 coding sequence is TGTGCCAGCAGCTTCGGACAGGGCCAGGGCTACGAGCAGTACTTC. Drawing the rest from reference TRBV11-2 and TRBJ2-7, the complete variable domain is EAGVAQSPRYKIIEKRQSVAFWCNPISGHATLYWYQQILGQGPKLLIQFQNNGVVDDSQLPKDRFSAERLKGVDSTLKIQPAKLEDSAVYLCASSFGQGQGYEQYFGPGTRLTVT.

V usage is TRBV30 and J usage is TRBJ1-5, with D perhaps TRBD1 (6 bases). In germline, CDR1 is GTSNPN, CDR2 SVGIG (reference sequence). V lost 3 bases to trimming and J lost 11 bases, with 20 bases between them. CDR3 length equals 14 residues. The CDR3 DNA is TGTGCCTGGAGCCGGGGCAGGGGAGGAGGGACCCAGCATTTT. Amino acids: CAWSRGRGGGTQHF.

V is TRBV11-2 and J is TRBJ1-2; D remains ambiguous. Per germline, CDR1 SGHAT and CDR2 FQNNGV. With 5 bases removed from V and 5 bases from J, the gap between germline ends came to 15 bases. The CDR3 consists of 14 residues. The CDR3 sequence is CASSAVAGMYGYTF. In DNA form, the CDR3 reads TGTGCCAGCAGCGCAGTTGCGGGGATGTATGGCTACACCTTC.

This clone was seen a handful of times. The CDR3 sequence: CATHRERSYEQYF. Written as DNA, the CDR3 is TGTGCCACCCATCGGGAGCGATCCTACGAGCAGTACTTC. The chain joins TRBV2 to TRBJ2-7, with a tentative D call TRBD2 (6 bases). Germline values: CDR1 SNHLY, CDR2 FYNNEI. V was pared by 10 bases and J by 1 base, with 14 bases between. The CDR3 covers 13 residues.

The chain joins TRBV7-3 to TRBJ2-2, with D perhaps matching TRBD2 (5 bases). The V end lost 2 bases, the J end lost 5 bases, and 15 bases lay between the germline ends. The CDR3 has 16 residues. In germline, CDR1 is SGHTA, CDR2 FQGTGA. CDR3 DNA: TGTGCCAGCAGCTTACTCGGCCCTAGCCAAACCGGGGAGCTGTTTTTT. Protein product: CASSLLGPSQTGELFF.

The rearrangement joins TRBV20-1 to TRBJ1-2; D is possibly TRBD1 (5 bases). The germline gives CDR1 DFQATT, CDR2 SNEGSKA (reference sequence). The V end lost 0 bases, the J end lost 10 bases, and 9 bases lay between the germline ends. CDR3 length: 11 amino acids. The CDR3 reads CSARDRGTYTF. CDR3 coding DNA: TGCAGTGCTAGAGATCGGGGGACCTACACCTTC.

The chain uses TRBV29-1 and TRBJ2-1, with a tentative D call TRBD2 (6 bases). The CDR3 runs 16 residues. The V end lost 6 bases, the J end lost 8 bases, and 26 bases lay between the germline ends. Germline V gives CDR1 SQVTM, CDR2 ANQGSEA. In nucleotides, the CDR3 is TGCAGCGTCGGACTCGTTGGGACTGCTTTCCGGTATGAGCAGTTCTTC. This gives the protein CSVGLVGTAFRYEQFF.

The chain combines TRBV6-1 with TRBJ2-5; the D gene is possibly TRBD1 (6 bases). CDR1 MNHNS and CDR2 SASEGT come from the germline V gene. This CDR3 spans 14 amino acids. V shed 2 bases and J shed 6 bases, with 13 bases lying between them. The CDR3 coding sequence is TGTGCCAGCAGTGAATACAGGGCACGGAAGACCCAGTACTTC. It specifies CASSEYRARKTQYF.

This clone was seen a handful of times. This chain uses TRBV28 with TRBJ2-3; TRBD2 agrees at 8 bases. Unmatched junction bases numbered 7, after V lost 4 bases and J lost 1 base. The CDR3 covers 16 residues. The V gene's germline CDR1 is MDHEN and CDR2 SYDVKM. The CDR3 DNA reads TGTGCCAGCAGTTCCCGAGCGGGAGCTGGCACAGATACGCAGTATTTT. Amino acid sequence: CASSSRAGAGTDTQYF.

The chain combines TRBV19 with TRBJ1-2; D not resolved. Per the germline V gene, CDR1 is LNHDA and CDR2 is SQIVND (reference sequence). V lost 5 bases and J 8 bases, leaving 18 bases between the germline ends. This CDR3 region has 14 residues. The CDR3, as DNA: TGTGCCAGTAGTTGGACCGGAACATATGTAGGCTACACCTTC. This encodes CASSWTGTYVGYTF.

This clone was found once. The chain couples TRBV9 to TRBJ1-2; 7 bases match TRBD1. The germline CDR1 and CDR2 sequences are SGDLS and YYNGEE. The V gene end was trimmed by 2 bases and the J gene end by 7 bases; junction bases not matched to a gene: 5. The CDR3 loop spans 13 amino acids. This chain's CDR3 is CASSVGTESGYTF. CDR3 DNA: TGTGCCAGCAGCGTTGGGACAGAGTCTGGCTACACCTTC.

This chain uses TRBV10-3 with TRBJ2-1; unclear D gene. The germline V and J ends were trimmed by 3 bases and 9 bases, with 18 bases remaining between them. The germline gives CDR1 ENHRY, CDR2 SYGVKD. The CDR3 consists of 15 residues. The CDR3 here is CAISDSITGLTEQFF. CDR3 DNA: TGTGCCATCAGTGACTCAATCACCGGGCTAACTGAGCAGTTCTTC.

The count of this clone is one. One end of the junction varies from germline; a read error may be responsible. The chain couples TRBV6-5 to TRBJ1-1; no clear D gene. CDR1 and CDR2 (germline): MNHEY, SVGAGI. CDR3 length: 11 residues. The CDR3 DNA sequence: TGTGCCAGCAAGGGAGCCCCTGAAGCTTCCTTT. As protein: CASKGAPEASF.

The gene calls are TRBV15 and TRBJ2-7; the match to TRBD1 covers 10 bases. From germline, CDR1 is LNHNV and CDR2 YYDKDF (reference sequence). The CDR3 spans 16 residues. With V trimmed by 2 bases and J by 6 bases, 10 bases remained unmatched. The CDR3 DNA reads as TGTGCCACCAGCAGATCACGGGACAGGGGTCCGGTCGAGCAGTACTTC. Translating gives CATSRSRDRGPVEQYF.

The chain carries TRBV15 and TRBJ1-2; 11 bases match TRBD1. The CDR3 sequence is 16 residues long. Trimming cost V 2 bases and J 6 bases; bases outside gene matches: 8. Looked up from germline, CDR1 is LNHNV and CDR2 is YYDKDF (reference sequence). CDR3 DNA sequence: TGTGCCACCAGCAGAAAATCAGGACAGGGGGCGAATGGCTACACCTTC. Its translation: CATSRKSGQGANGYTF.

The chain couples TRBV6-5 to TRBJ2-5; D possibly corresponds to TRBD1 (7 bases). Germline CDR1 is MNHEY and CDR2 is SVGAGI. The germline V and J ends were trimmed by 5 bases and 5 bases, with 12 bases remaining between them. This CDR3 comprises 13 residues. The CDR3: CASSLRGAETQYF. Written as DNA, the CDR3 is TGTGCCAGCAGTCTCAGGGGGGCTGAGACCCAGTACTTC.

The chain recombines TRBV6-6 with TRBJ1-2; D gene uncertain. Germline values: CDR1 MNHNY, CDR2 SVGAGI (reference sequence). Trimming cost V 5 bases and J 4 bases, with 14 bases left between them. This CDR3 spans 14 amino acids. This CDR3 reads CASSPRAHTYGYTF. CDR3 nucleotides: TGTGCCAGCAGTCCAAGGGCCCACACCTATGGCTACACCTTC.

This clone was observed a handful of times. The J gene is TRBJ2-5, the V gene TRBV5-4; the match to TRBD2 covers 11 bases. Matching the DNA end better, TRBJ2-7 makes the J call doubtful. Germline V gene sequence: CDR1 SGHNT, CDR2 YYREEE (reference sequence). This CDR3 comprises 16 residues. The CDR3 region has the DNA TGTGCCAGCAGCTTGGGGGAGGGACTAGCGGAATACGAGCAGTACTTC. Translated, it gives CASSLGEGLAEYEQYF.

The chain has TRBV4-2 and TRBJ2-1; 7 bases line up with TRBD2. Germline V gene lookup returns CDR1 LGHNA and CDR2 YNFKEQ. This CDR3 spans 16 amino acids. The junction had 11 bases not matched to a gene; V was cut back by 1 base and J by 8 bases. In DNA, the CDR3 is TGTGCCAGCAGCCAAGCCCGGCGGGAGCTTCACGATGAGCAGTTCTTC. Translating gives CASSQARRELHDEQFF.

The chain recombines TRBV30 with TRBJ2-5; no definite D call. The DNA matches TRBJ2-7 better at its end, which makes the J call doubtful. The CDR3 covers 12 residues. Germline assignment: CDR1 GTSNPN and CDR2 SVGIG (reference sequence). Written as DNA, the CDR3 is TGTGCCTGGAGCATAAGCTCCTACGAGCAGTACTTC. As protein: CAWSISSYEQYF.